The T cell receptor beta chain described here comes from a study of blood T cell repertoires in COVID-19. This clone was found once. Authors' methods: From reference gene primer amplification, estimates of nucleated cell counts were derived. Libraries were prepared by immunoSEQ multiplex PCR; TCRdb keeps only in-frame clonotypes and omits some of them. V and J calls plus clone size are reproduced from that table; the DNA served to infer D and trimming. The data hold roughly 54,000 clones, with about nine tenths observed a single time. Sequencing used peripheral blood. This clonotype was sampled from a human donor in a cohort sampled during active COVID-19.

This chain's CDR3 is CATGREAHMNTEAFF. The DNA for the CDR3 is TGTGCCACCGGCCGTGAAGCGCACATGAACACTGAAGCTTTCTTT. The chain uses TRBV2 and TRBJ1-1; D is uncertain. The CDR3 totals 15 residues. V was pared by 10 bases and J by 0 bases, with 18 bases between. Germline V gene data show CDR1 as SNHLY and CDR2 as FYNNEI. Combining the CDR3 with reference TRBV2 and TRBJ1-1 gives the whole variable domain EPEVTQTPSHQVTQMGQEVILRCVPISNHLYFYWYRQILGQKVEFLVSFYNNEISEKSEIFDDQFSVERPDGSNFTLKIRSTKLEDSAMYFCATGREAHMNTEAFFGQGTRLTVV.